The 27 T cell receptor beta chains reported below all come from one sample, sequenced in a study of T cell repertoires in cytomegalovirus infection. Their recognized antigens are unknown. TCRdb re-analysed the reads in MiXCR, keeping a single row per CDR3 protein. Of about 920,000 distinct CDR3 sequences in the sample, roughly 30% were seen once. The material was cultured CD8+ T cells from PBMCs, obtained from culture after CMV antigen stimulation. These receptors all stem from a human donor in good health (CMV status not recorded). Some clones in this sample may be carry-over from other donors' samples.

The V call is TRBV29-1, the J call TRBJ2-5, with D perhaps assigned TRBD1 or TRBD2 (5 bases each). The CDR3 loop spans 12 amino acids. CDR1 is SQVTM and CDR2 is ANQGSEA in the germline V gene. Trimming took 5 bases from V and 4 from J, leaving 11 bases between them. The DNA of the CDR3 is TGCAGCGTTTCCCAGGGACCAGAGACCCAGTACTTC. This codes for CSVSQGPETQYF. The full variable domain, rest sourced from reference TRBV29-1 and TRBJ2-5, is SAVISQKPSRDICQRGTSLTIQCQVDSQVTMMFWYRQQPGQSLTLIATANQGSEATYESGFVIDKFPISRPNLTFSTLTVSNMSPEDSSIYLCSVSQGPETQYFGPGTRLLVL.

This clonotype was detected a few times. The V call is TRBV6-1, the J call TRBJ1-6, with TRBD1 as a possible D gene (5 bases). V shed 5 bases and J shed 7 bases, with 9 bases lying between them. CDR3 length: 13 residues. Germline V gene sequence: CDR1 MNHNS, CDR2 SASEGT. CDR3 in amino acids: CASSRDLNSPLHF. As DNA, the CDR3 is TGTGCCAGCAGTCGGGACTTAAATTCACCCCTCCACTTT.

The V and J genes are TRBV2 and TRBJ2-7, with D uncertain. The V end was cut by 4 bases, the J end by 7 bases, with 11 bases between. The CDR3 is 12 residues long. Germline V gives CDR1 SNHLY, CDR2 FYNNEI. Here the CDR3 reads CASSGRVGEQYV. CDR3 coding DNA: TGTGCCAGCAGTGGCAGAGTGGGGGAGCAGTACGTC.

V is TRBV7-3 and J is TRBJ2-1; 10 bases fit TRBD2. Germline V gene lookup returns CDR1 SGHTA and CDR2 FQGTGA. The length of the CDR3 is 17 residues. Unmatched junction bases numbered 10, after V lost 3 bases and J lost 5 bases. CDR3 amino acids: CASSFPGSGGADNEQFF. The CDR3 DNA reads TGTGCCAGCAGCTTTCCTGGGAGCGGGGGGGCTGACAATGAGCAGTTCTTC.

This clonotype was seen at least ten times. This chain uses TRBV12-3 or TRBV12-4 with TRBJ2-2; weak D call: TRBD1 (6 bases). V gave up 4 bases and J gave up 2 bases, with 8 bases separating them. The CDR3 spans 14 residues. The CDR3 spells CASSYRENTGELFF. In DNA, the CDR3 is TGTGCCAGCAGTTACAGGGAAAACACCGGGGAGCTGTTTTTT.

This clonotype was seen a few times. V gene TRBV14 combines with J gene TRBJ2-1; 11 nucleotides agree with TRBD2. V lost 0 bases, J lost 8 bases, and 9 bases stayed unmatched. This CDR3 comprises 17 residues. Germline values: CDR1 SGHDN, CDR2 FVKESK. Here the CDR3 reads CASSQDYRTSGFYEQFF. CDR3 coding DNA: TGTGCCAGCAGCCAAGATTACAGGACTAGCGGGTTCTATGAGCAGTTCTTC.

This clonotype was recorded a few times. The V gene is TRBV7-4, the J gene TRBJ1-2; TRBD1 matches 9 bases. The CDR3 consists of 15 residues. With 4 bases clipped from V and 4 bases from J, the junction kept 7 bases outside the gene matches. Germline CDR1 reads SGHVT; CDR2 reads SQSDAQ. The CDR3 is CASSSPPTGGYGYTF. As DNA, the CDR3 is TGTGCCAGCAGCTCCCCCCCGACAGGGGGCTATGGCTACACCTTC.

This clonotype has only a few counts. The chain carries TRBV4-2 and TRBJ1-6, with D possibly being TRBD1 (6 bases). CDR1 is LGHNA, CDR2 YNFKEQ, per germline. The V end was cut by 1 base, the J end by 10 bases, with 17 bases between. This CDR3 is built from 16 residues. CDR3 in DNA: TGTGCCAGCAGCCAAGGGAGCGGGGGGCGAAAATCACCCCTCCACTTT. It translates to CASSQGSGGRKSPLHF.

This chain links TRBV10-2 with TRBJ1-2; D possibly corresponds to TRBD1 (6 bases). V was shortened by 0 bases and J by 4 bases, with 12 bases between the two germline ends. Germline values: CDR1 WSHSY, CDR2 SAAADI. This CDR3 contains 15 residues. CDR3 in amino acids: CASSESWTEIYGYTF. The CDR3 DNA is TGCGCCAGCAGTGAGTCATGGACAGAAATCTATGGCTACACCTTC.

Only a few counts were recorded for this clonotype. CDR3 region: CASSASRQGPGELFF. The CDR3 region has the DNA TGTGCCAGCAGCGCATCGCGACAGGGCCCCGGGGAGCTGTTTTTT. The V call is TRBV7-9, the J call TRBJ2-2, with 7 bases lining up with TRBD1. This CDR3 has 15 residues. V dropped 5 bases and J dropped 6; count of bases not matched to a gene: 9. Germline V lookup: CDR1 SEHNR, CDR2 FQNEAQ (reference sequence).

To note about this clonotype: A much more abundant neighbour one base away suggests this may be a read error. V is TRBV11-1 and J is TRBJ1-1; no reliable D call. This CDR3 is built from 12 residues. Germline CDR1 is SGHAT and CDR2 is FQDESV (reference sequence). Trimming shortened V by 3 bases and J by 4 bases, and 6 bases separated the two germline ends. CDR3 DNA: TGTGCCAGCAGCTTCGTGGCCACTGAAGCTTTCTTT. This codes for CASSFVATEAFF. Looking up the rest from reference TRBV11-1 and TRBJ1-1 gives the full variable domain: EAEVAQSPRYKITEKSQAVAFWCDPISGHATLYWYRQILGQGPELLVQFQDESVVDDSQLPKDRFSAERLKGVDSTLKIQPAELGDSAMYLCASSFVATEAFFGQGTRLTVV.

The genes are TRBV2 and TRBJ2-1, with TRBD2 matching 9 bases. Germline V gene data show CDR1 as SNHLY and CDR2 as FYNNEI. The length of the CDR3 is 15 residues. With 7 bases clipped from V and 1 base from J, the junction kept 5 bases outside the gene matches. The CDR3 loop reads CASKGAGGSYNEQFF. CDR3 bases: TGTGCCAGCAAGGGAGCGGGGGGTTCCTACAATGAGCAGTTCTTC.

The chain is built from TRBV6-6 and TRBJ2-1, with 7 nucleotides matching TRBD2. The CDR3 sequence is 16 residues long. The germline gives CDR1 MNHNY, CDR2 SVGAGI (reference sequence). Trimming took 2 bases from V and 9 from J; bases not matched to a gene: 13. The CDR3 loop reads CASSYPTMGGFGEQFF. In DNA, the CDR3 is TGTGCCAGCAGTTACCCTACTATGGGAGGGTTCGGTGAGCAGTTCTTC.

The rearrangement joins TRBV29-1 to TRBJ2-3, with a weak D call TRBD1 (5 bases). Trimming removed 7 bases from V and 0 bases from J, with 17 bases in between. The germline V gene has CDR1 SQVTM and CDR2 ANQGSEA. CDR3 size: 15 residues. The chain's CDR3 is CSAPLGPSSTDTQYF. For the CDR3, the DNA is TGCAGCGCCCCTTTGGGGCCTTCTAGCACAGATACGCAGTATTTT.

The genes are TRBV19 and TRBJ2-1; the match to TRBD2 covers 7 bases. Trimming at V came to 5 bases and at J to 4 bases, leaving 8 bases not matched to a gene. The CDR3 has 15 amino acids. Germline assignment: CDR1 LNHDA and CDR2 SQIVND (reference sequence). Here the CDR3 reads CASSWTSLNYNEQFF. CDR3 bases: TGTGCCAGTAGTTGGACTAGTCTTAATTACAATGAGCAGTTCTTC.

Written as DNA, the CDR3 is TGTGCCAGCAGCAGCGGGGACCTCTCTGGGGCCAACGTCCTGACTTTC. Amino acid sequence: CASSSGDLSGANVLTF. The chain uses TRBV7-9 and TRBJ2-6, with 7 bases matching TRBD2. The CDR3 consists of 16 residues. V lost 5 bases and J lost 0; bases outside the gene matches: 4. The V gene's germline CDR1 is SEHNR and CDR2 FQNEAQ (reference sequence). Drawing the rest from reference TRBV7-9 and TRBJ2-6, the complete variable domain is DTGVSQNPRHKITKRGQNVTFRCDPISEHNRLYWYRQTLGQGPEFLTYFQNEAQLEKSRLLSDRFSAERPKGSFSTLEIQRTEQGDSAMYLCASSSGDLSGANVLTFGAGSRLTVL.

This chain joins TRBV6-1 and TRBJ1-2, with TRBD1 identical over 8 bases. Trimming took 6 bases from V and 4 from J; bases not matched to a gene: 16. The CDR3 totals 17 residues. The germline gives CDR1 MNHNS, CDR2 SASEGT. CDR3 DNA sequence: TGTGCCAGCAGCGACAGGCCAAGACAGGGGATTGCCTATGGCTACACCTTC. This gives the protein CASSDRPRQGIAYGYTF.

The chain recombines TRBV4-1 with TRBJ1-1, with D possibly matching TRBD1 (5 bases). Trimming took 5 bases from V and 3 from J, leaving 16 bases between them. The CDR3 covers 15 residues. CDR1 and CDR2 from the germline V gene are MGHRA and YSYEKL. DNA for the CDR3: TGCGCCAGCAGCGCTAGCGGAGGGGAATACACTGAAGCTTTCTTT. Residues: CASSASGGEYTEAFF.

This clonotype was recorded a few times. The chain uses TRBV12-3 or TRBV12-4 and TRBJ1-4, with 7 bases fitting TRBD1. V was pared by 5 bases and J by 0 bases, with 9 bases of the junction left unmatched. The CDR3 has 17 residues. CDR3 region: CASSLRTGVATNEKLFF. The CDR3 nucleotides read TGTGCCAGCAGTCTAAGGACAGGAGTTGCAACTAATGAAAAACTGTTTTTT.

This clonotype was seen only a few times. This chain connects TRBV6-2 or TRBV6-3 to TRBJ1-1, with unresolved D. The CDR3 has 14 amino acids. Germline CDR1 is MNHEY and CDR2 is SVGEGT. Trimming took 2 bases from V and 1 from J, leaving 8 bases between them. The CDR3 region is CASSYGGKNTEAFF. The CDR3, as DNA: TGTGCCAGCAGTTACGGTGGGAAGAACACTGAAGCTTTCTTT.

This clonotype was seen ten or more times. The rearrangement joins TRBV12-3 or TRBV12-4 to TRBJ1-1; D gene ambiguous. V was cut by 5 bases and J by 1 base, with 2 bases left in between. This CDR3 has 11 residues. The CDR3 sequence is CASSPNTEAFF. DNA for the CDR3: TGTGCCAGCAGTCCGAACACTGAAGCTTTCTTT.

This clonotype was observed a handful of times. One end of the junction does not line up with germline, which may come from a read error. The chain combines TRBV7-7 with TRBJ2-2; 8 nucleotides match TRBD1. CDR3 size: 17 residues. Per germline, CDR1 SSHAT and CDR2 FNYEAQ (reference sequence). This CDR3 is CASSFQGGTGLTGELFF. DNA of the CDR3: TGTGCTAGCAGCTTTCAGGGTGGGACAGGCCTTACCGGGGAGCTGTTTTTT.

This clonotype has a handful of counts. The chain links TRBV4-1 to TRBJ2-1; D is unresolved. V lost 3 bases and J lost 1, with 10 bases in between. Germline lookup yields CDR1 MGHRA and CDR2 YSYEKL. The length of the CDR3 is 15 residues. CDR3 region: CASSHFEKSYNEQFF. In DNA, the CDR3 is TGCGCCAGCAGCCACTTCGAAAAATCCTACAATGAGCAGTTCTTC.

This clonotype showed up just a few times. CDR3 DNA sequence: TGCGCCAGCAGTCAATCGGAGGGGGTCGGGGATTATTGCACAGATACGCAGTATTTT. The encoded protein is CASSQSEGVGDYCTDTQYF. The chain has TRBV23-1 and TRBJ2-3; possibly TRBD1 or TRBD2 for D (6 bases each). TRBV23-1 is filed as an ORF, its function uncertain. The CDR3 length is 19 residues. The V gene lost 0 bases and the J gene lost 1 base, with 20 bases spanning the gap.

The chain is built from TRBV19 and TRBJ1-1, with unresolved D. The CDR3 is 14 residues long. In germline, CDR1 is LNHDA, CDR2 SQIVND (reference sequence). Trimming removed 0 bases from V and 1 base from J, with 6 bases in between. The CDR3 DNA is TGTGCCAGTAGTATAGATCCGGGGAACACTGAAGCTTTCTTT. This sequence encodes CASSIDPGNTEAFF. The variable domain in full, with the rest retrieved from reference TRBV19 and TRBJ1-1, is DGGITQSPKYLFRKEGQNVTLSCEQNLNHDAMYWYRQDPGQGLRLIYYSQIVNDFQKGDIAEGYSVSREKKESFPLTVTSAQKNPTAFYLCASSIDPGNTEAFFGQGTRLTVV.

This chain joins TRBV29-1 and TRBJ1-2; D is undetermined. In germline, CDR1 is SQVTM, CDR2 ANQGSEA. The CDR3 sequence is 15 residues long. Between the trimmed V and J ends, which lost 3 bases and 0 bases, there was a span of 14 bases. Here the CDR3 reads CSVDEWAPPNYGYTF. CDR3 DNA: TGCAGCGTTGACGAGTGGGCGCCGCCTAACTATGGCTACACCTTC.

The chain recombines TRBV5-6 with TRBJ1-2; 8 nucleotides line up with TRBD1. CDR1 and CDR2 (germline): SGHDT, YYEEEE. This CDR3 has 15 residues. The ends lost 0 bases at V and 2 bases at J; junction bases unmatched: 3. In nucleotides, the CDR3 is TGTGCCAGCAGCTTGGGACAGGGGACGAACTATGGCTACACCTTC. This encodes CASSLGQGTNYGYTF. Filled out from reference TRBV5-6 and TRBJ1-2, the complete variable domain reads DAGVTQSPTHLIKTRGQQVTLRCSPKSGHDTVSWYQQALGQGPQFIFQYYEEEERQRGNFPDRFSGHQFPNYSSELNVNALLLGDSALYLCASSLGQGTNYGYTFGSGTRLTVV.